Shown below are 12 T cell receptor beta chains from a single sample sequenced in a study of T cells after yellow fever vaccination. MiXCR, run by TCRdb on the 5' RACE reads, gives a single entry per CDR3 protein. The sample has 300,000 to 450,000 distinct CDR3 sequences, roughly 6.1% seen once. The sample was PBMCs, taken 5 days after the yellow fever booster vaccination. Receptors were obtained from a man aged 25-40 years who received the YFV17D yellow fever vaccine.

CDR3 amino acids: CASSQGLVAGTNEKLFF. The DNA for the CDR3 is TGTGCCAGCAGCCAAGGGCTGGTGGCAGGGACTAATGAAAAACTGTTTTTT. This chain joins TRBV3-1 and TRBJ1-4; D perhaps matches TRBD1 (5 bases). The CDR3 has 17 residues. The ends were cut back, 1 base at V and 2 bases at J, with 14 bases in the middle. Per germline, CDR1 LGHDT and CDR2 YNNKEL (reference sequence).

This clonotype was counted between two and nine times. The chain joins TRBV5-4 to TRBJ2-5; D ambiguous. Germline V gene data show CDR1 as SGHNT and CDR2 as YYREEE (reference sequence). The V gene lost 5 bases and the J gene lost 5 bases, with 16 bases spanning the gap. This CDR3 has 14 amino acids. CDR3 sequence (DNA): TGTGCCAGCAGTCCTGGTGGGGTAATGGAGACCCAGTACTTC. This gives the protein CASSPGGVMETQYF.

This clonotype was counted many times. The CDR3 here is CASSPGGAKGEQYF. DNA for the CDR3: TGTGCCAGCAGTCCTGGGGGGGCGAAGGGCGAGCAGTACTTC. The V and J genes are TRBV12-3 or TRBV12-4 and TRBJ2-7; the D gene is possibly TRBD2 (7 bases). CDR3 length: 14 amino acids. V lost 5 bases and J 6 bases, leaving 17 bases between the germline ends.

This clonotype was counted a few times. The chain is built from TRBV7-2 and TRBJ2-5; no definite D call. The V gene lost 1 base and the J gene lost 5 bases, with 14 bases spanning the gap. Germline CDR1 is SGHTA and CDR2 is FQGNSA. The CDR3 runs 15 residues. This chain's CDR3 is CASSLDGDFWETQYF. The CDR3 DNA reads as TGTGCCAGCAGCTTAGACGGTGATTTCTGGGAGACCCAGTACTTC.

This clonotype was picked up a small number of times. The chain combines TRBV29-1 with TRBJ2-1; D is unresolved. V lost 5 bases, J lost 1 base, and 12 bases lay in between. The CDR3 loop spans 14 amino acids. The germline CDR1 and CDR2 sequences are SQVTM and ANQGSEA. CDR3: CSVIPPPSYNEQFF. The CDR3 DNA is TGCAGCGTTATCCCCCCCCCGTCCTACAATGAGCAGTTCTTC.

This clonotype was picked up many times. DNA of the CDR3: TGTGCCAGCAGCAGTTCCATTTCCTCCTACAATGAGCAGTTCTTC. This sequence encodes CASSSSISSYNEQFF. This chain links TRBV7-9 with TRBJ2-1; no firm D call. Germline V gene sequence: CDR1 SEHNR, CDR2 FQNEAQ (reference sequence). Trimming removed 5 bases from V and 0 bases from J, with 11 bases in between. This CDR3 spans 15 amino acids.

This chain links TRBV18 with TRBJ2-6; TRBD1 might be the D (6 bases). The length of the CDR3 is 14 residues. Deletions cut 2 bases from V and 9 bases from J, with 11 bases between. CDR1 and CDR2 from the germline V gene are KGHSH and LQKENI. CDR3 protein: CASSPGQGINVLTF. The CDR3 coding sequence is TGTGCCAGCTCACCAGGGCAGGGGATCAACGTCCTGACTTTC.

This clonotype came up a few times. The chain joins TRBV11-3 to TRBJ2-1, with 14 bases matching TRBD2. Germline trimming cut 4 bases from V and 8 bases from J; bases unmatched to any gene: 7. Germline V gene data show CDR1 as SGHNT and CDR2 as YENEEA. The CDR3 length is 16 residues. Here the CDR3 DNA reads TGTGCCAGCAGCTCGGGGACTAGCGGGAGTCTCGATGAGCAGTTCTTC. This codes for CASSSGTSGSLDEQFF.

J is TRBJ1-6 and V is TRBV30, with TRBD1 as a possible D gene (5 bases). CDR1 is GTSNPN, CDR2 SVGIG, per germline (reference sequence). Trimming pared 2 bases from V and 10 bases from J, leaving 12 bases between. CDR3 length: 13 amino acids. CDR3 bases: TGTGCCTGGAGTAGGCAGGGAAAGTCACCCCTCCACTTT. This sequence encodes CAWSRQGKSPLHF.

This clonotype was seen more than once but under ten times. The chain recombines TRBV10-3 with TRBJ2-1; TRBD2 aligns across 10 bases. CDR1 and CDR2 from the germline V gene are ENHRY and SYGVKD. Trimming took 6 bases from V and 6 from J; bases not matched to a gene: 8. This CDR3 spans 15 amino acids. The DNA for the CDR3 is TGTGCCATCAGCACGCCGGGACTAGCGACCAATGAGCAGTTCTTC. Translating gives CAISTPGLATNEQFF.

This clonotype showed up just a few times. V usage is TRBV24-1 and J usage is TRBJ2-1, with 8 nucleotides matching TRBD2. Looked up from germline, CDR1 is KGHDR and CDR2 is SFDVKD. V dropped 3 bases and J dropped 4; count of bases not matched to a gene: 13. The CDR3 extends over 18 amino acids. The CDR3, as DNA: TGTGCCACCAGTGATCCGCGGAGGGGTAGCGGGGAATACAATGAGCAGTTCTTC. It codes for CATSDPRRGSGEYNEQFF.

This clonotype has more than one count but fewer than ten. In DNA, the CDR3 is TGTGCCAGCAGCTTAACAGGGGCAAAAAACATTCAGTACTTC. It encodes CASSLTGAKNIQYF. The V call is TRBV7-2, the J call TRBJ2-4; TRBD1 aligns across 7 bases. The CDR3 has 14 amino acids. Trimming took 2 bases from V and 4 from J; bases not matched to a gene: 2. CDR1 SGHTA and CDR2 FQGNSA come from the germline V gene.